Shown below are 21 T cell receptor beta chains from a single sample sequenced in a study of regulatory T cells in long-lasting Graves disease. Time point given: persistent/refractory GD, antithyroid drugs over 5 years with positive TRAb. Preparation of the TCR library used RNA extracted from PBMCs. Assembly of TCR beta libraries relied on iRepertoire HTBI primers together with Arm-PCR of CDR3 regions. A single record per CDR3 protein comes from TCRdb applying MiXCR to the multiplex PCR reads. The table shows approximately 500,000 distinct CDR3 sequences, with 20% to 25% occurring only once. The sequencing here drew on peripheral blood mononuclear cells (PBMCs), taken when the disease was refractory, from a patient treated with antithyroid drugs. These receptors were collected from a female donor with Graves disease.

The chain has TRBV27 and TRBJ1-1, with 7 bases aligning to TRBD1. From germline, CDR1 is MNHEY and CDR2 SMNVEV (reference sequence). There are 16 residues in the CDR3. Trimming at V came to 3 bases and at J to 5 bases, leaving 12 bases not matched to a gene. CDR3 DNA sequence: TGTGCCAGCAGTTTCCGGGCAGGGGGATTACGTACTGAAGCTTTCTTT. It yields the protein CASSFRAGGLRTEAFF.

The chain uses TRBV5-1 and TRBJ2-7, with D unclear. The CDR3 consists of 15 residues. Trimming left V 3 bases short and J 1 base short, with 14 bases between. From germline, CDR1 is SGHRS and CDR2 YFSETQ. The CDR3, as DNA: TGCGCCAGCAGCTCCGTATTAGCCGGGTCCTACGAGCAGTACTTC. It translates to CASSSVLAGSYEQYF.

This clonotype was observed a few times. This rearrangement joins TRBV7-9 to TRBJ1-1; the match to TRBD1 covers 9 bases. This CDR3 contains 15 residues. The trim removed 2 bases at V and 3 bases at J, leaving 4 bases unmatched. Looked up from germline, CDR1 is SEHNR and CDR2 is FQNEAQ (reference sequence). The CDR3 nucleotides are TGTGCCAGCAGCTTAATGGGACAGGGAGACACTGAAGCTTTCTTT. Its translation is CASSLMGQGDTEAFF.

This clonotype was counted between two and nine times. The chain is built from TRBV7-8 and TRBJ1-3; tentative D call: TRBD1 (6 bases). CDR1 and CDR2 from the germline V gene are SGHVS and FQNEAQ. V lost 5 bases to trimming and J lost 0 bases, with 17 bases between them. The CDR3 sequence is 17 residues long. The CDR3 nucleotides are TGTGCCAGCAGCCCCAATGGACAGCGAAGCTCTGGAAACACCATATATTTT. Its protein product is CASSPNGQRSSGNTIYF.

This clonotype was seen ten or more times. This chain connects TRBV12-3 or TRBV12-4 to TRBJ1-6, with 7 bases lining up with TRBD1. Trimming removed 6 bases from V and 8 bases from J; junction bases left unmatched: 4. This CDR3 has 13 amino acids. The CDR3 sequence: CASRQGLDSPLHF. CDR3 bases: TGTGCCAGCAGACAGGGGTTGGATTCACCCCTCCACTTT.

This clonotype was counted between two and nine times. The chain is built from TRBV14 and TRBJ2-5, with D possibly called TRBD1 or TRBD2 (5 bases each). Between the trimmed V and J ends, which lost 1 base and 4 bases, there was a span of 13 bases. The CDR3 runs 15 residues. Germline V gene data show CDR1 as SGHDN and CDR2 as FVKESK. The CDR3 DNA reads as TGTGCCAGCAGCCAAGCGAGAGGGGTGGGAGAGACCCAGTACTTC. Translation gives CASSQARGVGETQYF.

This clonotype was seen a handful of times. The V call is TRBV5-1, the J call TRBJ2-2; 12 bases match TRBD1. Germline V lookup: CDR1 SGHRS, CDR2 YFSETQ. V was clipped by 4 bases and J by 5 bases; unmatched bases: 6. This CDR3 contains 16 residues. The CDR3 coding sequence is TGCGCCAGCAGCCTCGGGACAGGGGGCTGGACCGGGGAGCTGTTTTTT. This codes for CASSLGTGGWTGELFF.

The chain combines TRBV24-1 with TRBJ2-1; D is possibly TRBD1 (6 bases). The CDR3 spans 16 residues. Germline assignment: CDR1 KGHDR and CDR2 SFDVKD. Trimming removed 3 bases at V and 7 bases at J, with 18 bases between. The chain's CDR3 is CATSDSRAGDGNEQFF. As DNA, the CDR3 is TGTGCCACCAGTGATAGTAGGGCAGGGGATGGTAATGAGCAGTTCTTC.

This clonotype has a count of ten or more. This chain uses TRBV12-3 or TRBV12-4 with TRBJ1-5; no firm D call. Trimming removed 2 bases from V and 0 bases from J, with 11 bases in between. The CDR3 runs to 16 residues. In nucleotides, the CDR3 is TGTGCCAGCAGTTTACGGGATCTCCTTAGCAATCAGCCCCAGCATTTT. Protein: CASSLRDLLSNQPQHF.

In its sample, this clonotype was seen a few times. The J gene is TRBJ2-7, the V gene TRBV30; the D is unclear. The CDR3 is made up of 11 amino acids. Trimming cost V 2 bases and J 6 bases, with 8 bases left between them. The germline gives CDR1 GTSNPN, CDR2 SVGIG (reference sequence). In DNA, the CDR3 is TGTGCCTGGAGTCTCTCGGTCGAGCAGTACTTC. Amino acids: CAWSLSVEQYF.

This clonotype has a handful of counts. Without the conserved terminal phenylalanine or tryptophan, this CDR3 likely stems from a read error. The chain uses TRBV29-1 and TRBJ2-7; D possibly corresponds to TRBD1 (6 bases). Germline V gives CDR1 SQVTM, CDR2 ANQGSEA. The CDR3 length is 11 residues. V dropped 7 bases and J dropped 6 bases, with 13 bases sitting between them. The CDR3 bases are TGCAGCGCCACGGACAGCCTCGAGCAGTACTCC. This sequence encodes CSATDSLEQYS.

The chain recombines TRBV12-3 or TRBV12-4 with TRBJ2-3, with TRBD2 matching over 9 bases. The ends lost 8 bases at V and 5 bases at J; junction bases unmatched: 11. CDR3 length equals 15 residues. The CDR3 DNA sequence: TGTGCCAGCTCCTGGCGGGGGGGCCTTCAAGATACGCAGTATTTT. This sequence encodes CASSWRGGLQDTQYF.

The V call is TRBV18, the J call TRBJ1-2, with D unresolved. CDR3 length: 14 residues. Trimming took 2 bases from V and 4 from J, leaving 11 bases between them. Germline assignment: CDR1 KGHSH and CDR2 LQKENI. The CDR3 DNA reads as TGTGCCAGCTCACCAAAGTGGGATTCCTATGGCTACACCTTC. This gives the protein CASSPKWDSYGYTF.

CDR3 sequence (DNA): TGCGCCAGCAGCATGGGGGGGTTGAACACTGAAGCTTTCTTT. Residues: CASSMGGLNTEAFF. The rearrangement links TRBV5-1 to TRBJ1-1; weak D call: TRBD1 (5 bases). Trimming cost V 4 bases and J 0 bases, with 10 bases left between them. Germline-derived CDR1 and CDR2 are SGHRS and YFSETQ. CDR3 length: 14 amino acids.

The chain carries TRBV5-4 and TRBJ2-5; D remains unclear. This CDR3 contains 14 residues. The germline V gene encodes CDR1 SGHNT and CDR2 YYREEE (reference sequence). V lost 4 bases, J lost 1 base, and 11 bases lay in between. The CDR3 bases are TGTGCCAGCAGCCCAGACTTGGCCCAAGAGACCCAGTACTTC. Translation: CASSPDLAQETQYF. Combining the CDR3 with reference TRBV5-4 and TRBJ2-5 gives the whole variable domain ETGVTQSPTHLIKTRGQQVTLRCSSQSGHNTVSWYQQALGQGPQFIFQYYREEENGRGNFPPRFSGLQFPNYSSELNVNALELDDSALYLCASSPDLAQETQYFGPGTRLLVL.

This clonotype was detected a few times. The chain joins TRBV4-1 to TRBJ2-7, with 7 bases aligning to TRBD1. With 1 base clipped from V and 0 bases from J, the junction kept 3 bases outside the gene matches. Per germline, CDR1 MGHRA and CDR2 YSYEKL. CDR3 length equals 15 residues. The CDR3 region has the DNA TGCGCCAGCAGCCAAGGGGGACAGAGCTCCTACGAGCAGTACTTC. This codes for CASSQGGQSSYEQYF.

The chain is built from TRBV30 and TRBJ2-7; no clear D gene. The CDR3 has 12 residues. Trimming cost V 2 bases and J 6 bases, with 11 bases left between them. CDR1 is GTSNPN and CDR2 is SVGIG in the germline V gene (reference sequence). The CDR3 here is CAWSRAVSEQYF. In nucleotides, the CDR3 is TGTGCCTGGAGTAGGGCCGTTAGCGAGCAGTACTTC.

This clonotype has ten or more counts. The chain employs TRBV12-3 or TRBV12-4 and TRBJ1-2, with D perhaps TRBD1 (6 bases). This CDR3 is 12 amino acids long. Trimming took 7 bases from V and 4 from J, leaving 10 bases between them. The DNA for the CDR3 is TGTGCCAGCACCCGGGACATCTATGGCTACACCTTC. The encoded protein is CASTRDIYGYTF.

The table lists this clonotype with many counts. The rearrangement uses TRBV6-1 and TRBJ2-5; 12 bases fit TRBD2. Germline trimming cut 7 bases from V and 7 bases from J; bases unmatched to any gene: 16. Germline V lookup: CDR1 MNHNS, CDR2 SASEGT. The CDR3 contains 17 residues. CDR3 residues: CASTHPRLAGEEVTQYF. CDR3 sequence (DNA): TGTGCCAGCACTCACCCCAGACTAGCGGGAGAGGAGGTGACCCAGTACTTC.

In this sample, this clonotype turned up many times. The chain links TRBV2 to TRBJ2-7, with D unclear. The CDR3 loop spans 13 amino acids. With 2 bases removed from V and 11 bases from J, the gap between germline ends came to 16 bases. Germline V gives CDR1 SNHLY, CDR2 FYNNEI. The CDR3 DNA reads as TGTGCCAGCAGTGAAACCGCTACTGGTGAGGAGTACTTC. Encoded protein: CASSETATGEEYF.

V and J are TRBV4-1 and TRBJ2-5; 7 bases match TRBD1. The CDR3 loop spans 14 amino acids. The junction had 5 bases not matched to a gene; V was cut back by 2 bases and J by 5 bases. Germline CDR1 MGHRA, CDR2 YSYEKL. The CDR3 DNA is TGCGCCAGCAGCCAATTGACAGGGCGGGAGACCCAGTACTTC. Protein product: CASSQLTGRETQYF.